Below, one T cell receptor (beta chain) is given with its context. This CDR3 region has 14 residues. V was trimmed by 2 bases and J by 6 bases, leaving 11 bases between them. The germline V gene has CDR1 SEHNR and CDR2 FQNEAQ (reference sequence). This sample is drawn from a study of blood T cell repertoires in COVID-19. Study summary: Italy, Spain and the United States were the sources of the convalescent and acute COVID-19 samples.

Original handling: Amplification from reference gene primers served as the basis for estimated nucleated cell counts. Data came from immunoSEQ multiplex PCR; TCRdb stores just in-frame clones and leaves some out. V and J calls and clone size are given by that table; D and trimming were obtained from the DNA. The data contain around 72,000 clones, nearly 85% of them seen just once; the ten biggest clones take up 1.8%. The material sequenced was peripheral blood. The TCR originated in an older woman with acute or convalescent COVID-19. This chain joins TRBV7-9 and TRBJ2-1; D is perhaps TRBD2 (5 bases). Here the CDR3 DNA reads TGTGCCAGCAGCTTAACCCCTAGCTCCAATGAGCAGTTCTTC. Its protein product is CASSLTPSSNEQFF.